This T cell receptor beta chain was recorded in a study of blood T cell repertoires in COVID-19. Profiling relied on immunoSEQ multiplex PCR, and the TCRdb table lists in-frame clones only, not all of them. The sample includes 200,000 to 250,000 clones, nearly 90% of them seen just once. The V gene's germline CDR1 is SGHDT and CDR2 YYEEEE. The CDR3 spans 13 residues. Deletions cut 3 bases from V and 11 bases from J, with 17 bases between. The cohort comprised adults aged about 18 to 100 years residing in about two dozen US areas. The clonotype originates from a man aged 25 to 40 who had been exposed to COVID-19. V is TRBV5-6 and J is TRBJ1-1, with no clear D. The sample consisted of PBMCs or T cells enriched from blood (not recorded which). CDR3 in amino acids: CASSSTNFRRAFF. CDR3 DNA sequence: TGTGCCAGCAGCTCGACGAACTTTCGGCGGGCTTTCTTT.